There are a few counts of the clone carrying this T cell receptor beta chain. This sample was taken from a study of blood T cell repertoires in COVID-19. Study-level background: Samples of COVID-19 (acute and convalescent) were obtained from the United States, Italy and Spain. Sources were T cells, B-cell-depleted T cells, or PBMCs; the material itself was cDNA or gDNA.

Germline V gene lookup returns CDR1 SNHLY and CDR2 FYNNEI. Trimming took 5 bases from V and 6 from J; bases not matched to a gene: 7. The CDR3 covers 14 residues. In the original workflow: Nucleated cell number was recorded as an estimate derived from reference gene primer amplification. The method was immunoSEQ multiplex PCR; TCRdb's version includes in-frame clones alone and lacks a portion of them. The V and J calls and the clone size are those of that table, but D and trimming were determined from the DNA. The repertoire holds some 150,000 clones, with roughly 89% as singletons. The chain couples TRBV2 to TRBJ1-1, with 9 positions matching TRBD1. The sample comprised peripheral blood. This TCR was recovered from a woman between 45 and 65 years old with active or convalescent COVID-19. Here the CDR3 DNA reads TGTGCCAGCAGTCGACAGGGGGTTAGCTCTGAAGCTTTCTTT. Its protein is CASSRQGVSSEAFF.